Below, one TCR beta chain is given with its context. The sample comes from a study of T-cell reconstitution after alpha-beta-depleted transplantation in children. The CDR3 sequence is 15 residues long. Germline CDR1 SGHAT, CDR2 FQDESV (reference sequence). The V end lost 4 bases, the J end lost 7 bases, and 17 bases lay between the germline ends. Preparation of the TCRbeta library involved a method that used unique molecular identifiers. TCRdb re-derived calls from the PCR reads in MiXCR, one entry per CDR3 protein. The sample yields about 500,000 distinct CDR3 sequences, 32% seen once. Sequenced material: PBMCs from the stem cell graft donor, taken from the stem cell graft. This chain uses TRBV11-1 with TRBJ2-1, with D possibly matching TRBD2 (5 bases). This receptor was taken from a human donor who donated a stem cell graft to a child with aplastic anemia. Here the CDR3 DNA reads TGTGCCAGCAGCTGGAAAATGGACTCCAAGAATGAGCAGTTCTTC. Its translation is CASSWKMDSKNEQFF.